Listed below are T cell receptor beta chains from one sample, sequenced in a study of T cell responses to AZD1222 COVID-19 vaccine. Assay used: immunoSEQ multiplex PCR; TCRdb lists only in-frame clones, some missing. The sample contains 130,000 or so clones, around 93% of which appear only once. The sample here was peripheral blood, taken on day 0 of AZD1222 vaccination. These receptors all stem from an adult in good health. CDR3s include the opening cysteine and the closing phenylalanine or tryptophan. D genes are given only for firm matches. Clone size, where shown, is once, few, many, or a class for clones that have expanded.

D gene | J gene | V gene | clone size | CDR3 protein | CDR3 DNA
- | TRBJ1-2 | TRBV5-1 | - | CASSLDTPNYGYTF | TGCGCCAGCAGCTTGGACACCCCCAACTATGGCTACACCTTC
- | TRBJ2-3 | TRBV6-5 | once | CASSSETSWDTQYF | TGTGCCAGCAGTTCCGAGACTAGTTGGGATACGCAGTATTTT
- | TRBJ1-5 | TRBV19 | - | CASSIVGGLGQPQHF | TGTGCCAGTAGTATCGTAGGGGGGCTAGGGCAGCCCCAGCATTTT
- | TRBJ2-1 | TRBV28 | - | CASTSTVGDNNEQFF | TGTGCCAGCACCAGTACAGTGGGGGACAACAATGAGCAGTTCTTC
TRBD1 | TRBJ1-5 | TRBV28 | - | CASRTQGWPYQPQHF | TGTGCCAGCAGAACACAGGGGTGGCCCTATCAGCCCCAGCATTTT
TRBD2 | TRBJ2-3 | TRBV7-3 | - | CASSGASGFPSTDTQYF | TGTGCCAGCAGCGGGGCTAGCGGGTTCCCTAGCACAGATACGCAGTATTTT
- | TRBJ2-1 | TRBV2 | medium-sized | CASTSAPSYNEQFF | TGTGCCAGCACGTCGGCGCCCTCCTACAATGAGCAGTTCTTC
- | TRBJ2-3 | TRBV2 | once | CASSLWDETYTDTQYF | TGTGCCAGCAGCCTGTGGGACGAAACCTACACAGATACGCAGTATTTT
TRBD1 | TRBJ1-2 | TRBV6-5 | - | CASRRGTGVNYGYTF | TGTGCCAGCAGGAGGGGGACAGGGGTTAACTATGGCTACACCTTC
- | TRBJ1-4 | TRBV4-1 | - | CASSQGGRRFDEKLFF | TGCGCCAGCAGCCAAGGTGGGCGGAGATTCGATGAAAAACTGTTTTTT
- | TRBJ1-2 | TRBV3-1/TRBV3-2 | - | CASSQFMVSYGYTF | TGTGCCAGCAGCCAATTTATGGTGAGCTATGGCTACACCTTC
- | TRBJ2-5 | TRBV6-5 | - | CASLGRGSQETQYF | TGTGCCAGTCTGGGACGGGGGAGCCAAGAGACCCAGTACTTC
TRBD2 | TRBJ2-2 | TRBV7-3 | few | CASSPPGGRSTGELFF | TGTGCCAGCAGCCCGCCCGGCGGGAGATCCACCGGGGAGCTGTTTTTT
TRBD1 | TRBJ2-7 | TRBV6-5 | - | CASRYGTGTYEQYF | TGTGCCAGCAGGTACGGGACAGGTACCTACGAGCAGTACTTC
TRBD2 | TRBJ2-1 | TRBV5-1 | once | CASSVNPSGSSYNEQFF | TGCGCCAGCAGCGTGAATCCGAGCGGGAGCTCCTACAATGAGCAGTTCTTC
- | TRBJ2-7 | TRBV19 | few | CASSNPWHEQYF | TGTGCCAGTAGTAACCCCTGGCACGAGCAGTACTTC
- | TRBJ1-3 | TRBV2 | - | CASSAGFRNTIYF | TGTGCCAGCAGTGCAGGGTTTAGAAACACCATATATTTT
TRBD1 | TRBJ2-7 | TRBV7-8 | - | CASSLGTGGNEQYF | TGTGCCAGCAGCTTAGGGACAGGGGGCAACGAGCAGTACTTC
- | TRBJ1-5 | TRBV6-1 | - | CASSELARPQHF | TGTGCCAGCAGTGAATTGGCGAGGCCCCAGCATTTT
- | TRBJ2-3 | TRBV15 | - | CATSRDALDTQYF | TGTGCCACCAGCAGAGATGCCTTAGATACGCAGTATTTT
TRBD1 | TRBJ2-2 | TRBV7-9 | - | CASSPKGQGETGELFF | TGTGCCAGCAGCCCCAAAGGACAGGGAGAGACCGGGGAGCTGTTTTTT
- | TRBJ1-2 | TRBV29-1 | - | CSVGSSYGYTF | TGCAGCGTTGGTAGTTCCTATGGCTACACCTTC
TRBD2 | TRBJ2-1 | TRBV3-1/TRBV3-2 | - | CASSQDQGGRRLSFF | TGTGCCAGCAGCCAAGATCAAGGCGGGAGACGGTTAAGTTTCTTC
- | TRBJ2-7 | TRBV11-3 | - | CARTDYPSYEQYF | TGTGCCAGGACAGACTACCCCTCCTACGAGCAGTACTTC
- | TRBJ2-1 | TRBV5-1 | - | CASSRRPDMGNEQFF | TGCGCCAGCAGCCGCCGACCAGATATGGGCAATGAGCAGTTCTTC
- | TRBJ1-2 | TRBV6-5 | - | CASSYTGLGYTF | TGTGCCAGCAGTTACACGGGGCTTGGCTACACCTTC
TRBD1 | TRBJ1-5 | TRBV10-3 | - | CATSGTDNQPQHF | TGTGCCACCTCCGGGACAGACAATCAGCCCCAGCATTTT
- | TRBJ2-1 | TRBV19 | - | CASSIPRGQGNNEQFF | TGTGCCAGTAGTATTCCCCGTGGACAAGGAAACAATGAGCAGTTCTTC
- | TRBJ2-2 | TRBV24-1 | - | CATSDGGRGMTGELFF | TGTGCCACCAGTGATGGTGGGAGAGGGATGACCGGGGAGCTGTTTTTT
- | TRBJ1-6 | TRBV6-6 | - | CASRTGSSYNSPLHF | TGTGCCAGCAGAACAGGGAGCTCCTATAATTCACCCCTCCACTTT
- | TRBJ1-1 | TRBV29-1 | - | CSVSRPLEAFF | TGCAGCGTTTCTCGGCCCCTTGAAGCTTTCTTT
- | TRBJ1-1 | TRBV14 | - | CASSQGDGMNTEAFF | TGTGCCAGCAGCCAGGGGGACGGAATGAACACTGAAGCTTTCTTT
TRBD2 | TRBJ2-1 | TRBV12-5 | - | CASGLVPLAGLSYNEQFF | TGTGCTAGTGGTTTGGTACCACTAGCGGGGCTCTCCTACAATGAGCAGTTCTTC
- | TRBJ1-2 | TRBV20-1 | - | CSASPGMYGYTF | TGCAGTGCTAGTCCCGGAATGTATGGCTACACCTTC
- | TRBJ1-4 | TRBV24-1 | - | CATSDAKGTSEKLFF | TGTGCCACCAGTGATGCCAAAGGGACATCCGAAAAACTGTTTTTT
- | TRBJ1-2 | TRBV14 | - | CASSQALGAGGYTF | TGTGCCAGCAGCCAAGCCCTAGGGGCAGGTGGCTACACCTTC
TRBD1 | TRBJ1-3 | TRBV2 | - | CASSARDRLSGNTIYF | TGTGCCAGCAGTGCTCGGGACAGGTTGTCTGGAAACACCATATATTTT
- | TRBJ2-1 | TRBV5-4 | once | CASSMASKAAASEQFF | TGTGCCAGCAGCATGGCCAGCAAGGCGGCTGCGAGTGAGCAGTTCTTC
- | TRBJ1-3 | TRBV28 | - | CASSPGHTGNTIYF | TGTGCCAGCAGTCCGGGCCACACTGGAAACACCATATATTTT
- | TRBJ2-5 | TRBV2 | - | CASRQRAGSYQETQYF | TGTGCCAGCAGACAGCGCGCGGGTAGCTACCAAGAGACCCAGTACTTC
- | TRBJ1-5 | TRBV19 | - | CASSIDLSGAGYSNQPQHF | TGTGCCAGTAGTATAGATCTATCGGGGGCAGGGTATAGCAATCAGCCCCAGCATTTT
- | TRBJ2-3 | TRBV5-1 | - | CASSLGGQTDTQYF | TGCGCCAGCAGCTTGGGAGGACAGACAGATACGCAGTATTTT
TRBD1 | TRBJ2-5 | TRBV24-1 | - | CATSDSTGGETQYF | TGTGCCACCAGTGATTCGACAGGGGGAGAGACCCAGTACTTC
- | TRBJ1-3 | TRBV28 | - | CASSFRSSGNTIYF | TGTGCCAGCAGTTTCAGGAGCTCTGGAAACACCATATATTTT
- | TRBJ2-5 | TRBV6-2/TRBV6-3 | - | CASSWVVGETQYF | TGTGCCAGCAGTTGGGTTGTCGGGGAGACCCAGTACTTC
- | TRBJ1-2 | TRBV21-1 | - | CASSKSRDVPRGMTGGGYTF | TGTGCCAGCAGCAAAAGCCGAGATGTCCCCCGGGGGATGACAGGGGGTGGCTACACCTTC
- | TRBJ1-4 | TRBV5-4 | - | CASSLARGGGNEKLFF | TGTGCCAGCAGCTTGGCCCGGGGAGGTGGTAATGAAAAACTGTTTTTT